This TCR beta chain was recorded in a study of T-cell reconstitution after alpha-beta-depleted transplantation in children. Preparing the TCRbeta library involved the use of unique molecular identifiers. In TCRdb, the PCR reads were re-called with MiXCR into one record per CDR3 protein. The table shows about 98,000 distinct CDR3 sequences, with less than 25% occurring only once. This CDR3 is built from 14 residues. Deletions cut 8 bases from V and 4 bases from J, with 19 bases between. From germline, CDR1 is DFQATT and CDR2 SNEGSKA (reference sequence). This clonotype was seen once. What it recognizes is unknown. Study-wide findings and caveats: After one year, T-cell counts and TCRbeta diversity mostly came from new T cells. From surviving recipient T cells and thymic progenitors came the high day-60 TCRbeta diversity observed in some patients.

Material: PBMCs, obtained before TCRalphabeta/CD19-depleted stem cell transplant. The chain carries TRBV20-1 and TRBJ2-3; D might be TRBD1 or TRBD2, each matching 6 bases. The sequence was collected from a boy aged 2 to 9 with acute lymphoblastic leukemia, due to receive a stem cell transplant. In DNA form, the CDR3 reads TGCAGTTCGGGGGCGAGGGCCTCCCCAGATACGCAGTATTTT. It specifies CSSGARASPDTQYF.